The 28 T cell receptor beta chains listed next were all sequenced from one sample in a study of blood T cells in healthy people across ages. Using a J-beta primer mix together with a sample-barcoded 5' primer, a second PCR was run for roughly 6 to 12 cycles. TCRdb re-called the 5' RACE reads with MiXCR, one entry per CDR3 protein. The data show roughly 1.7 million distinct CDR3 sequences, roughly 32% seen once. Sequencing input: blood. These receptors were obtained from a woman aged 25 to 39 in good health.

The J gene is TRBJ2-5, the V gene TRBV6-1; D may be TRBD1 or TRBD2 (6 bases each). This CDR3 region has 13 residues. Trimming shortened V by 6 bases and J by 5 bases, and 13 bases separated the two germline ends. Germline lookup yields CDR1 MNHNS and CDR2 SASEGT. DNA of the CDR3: TGTGCCAGCAGACTCCCGGGGGCGGAGACCCAGTACTTC. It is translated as CASRLPGAETQYF.

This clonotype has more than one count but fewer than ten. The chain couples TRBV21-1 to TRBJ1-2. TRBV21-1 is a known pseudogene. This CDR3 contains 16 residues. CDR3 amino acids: CASSKALTKANYGYTF. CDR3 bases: TGTGCCAGCAGCAAAGCGCTGACGAAAGCTAACTATGGCTACACCTTC.

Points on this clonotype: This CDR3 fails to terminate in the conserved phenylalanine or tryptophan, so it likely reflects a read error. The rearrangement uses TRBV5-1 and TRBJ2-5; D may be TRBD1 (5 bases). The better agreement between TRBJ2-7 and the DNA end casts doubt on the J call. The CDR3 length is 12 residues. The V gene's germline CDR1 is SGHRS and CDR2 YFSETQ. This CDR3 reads CASSLGGSEQYC. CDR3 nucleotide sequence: TGCGCCAGCAGCTTGGGGGGCAGCGAGCAGTACTGC.

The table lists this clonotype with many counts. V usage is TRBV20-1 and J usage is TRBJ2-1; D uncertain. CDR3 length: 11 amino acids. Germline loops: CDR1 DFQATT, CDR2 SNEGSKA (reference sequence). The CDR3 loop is CFITDNNEQFF. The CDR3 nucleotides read TGCTTTATCACCGATAACAATGAGCAGTTCTTC.

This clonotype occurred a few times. The CDR3 DNA sequence: TGTGCCAGCTCACCACCGGGGCAGGGGGTATACGAGCAGTACTTC. This encodes CASSPPGQGVYEQYF. The V and J genes are TRBV18 and TRBJ2-7, with 7 bases fitting TRBD1. Germline V gene sequence: CDR1 KGHSH, CDR2 LQKENI. V was pared by 0 bases and J by 4 bases, with 6 bases of the junction left unmatched. The CDR3 consists of 15 residues.

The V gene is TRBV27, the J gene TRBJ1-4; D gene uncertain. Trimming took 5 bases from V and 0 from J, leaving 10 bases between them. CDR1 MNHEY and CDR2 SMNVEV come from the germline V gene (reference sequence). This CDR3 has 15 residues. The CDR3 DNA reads TGTGCCAGCAGTAACCTCCCACCAACTAATGAAAAACTGTTTTTT. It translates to CASSNLPPTNEKLFF.

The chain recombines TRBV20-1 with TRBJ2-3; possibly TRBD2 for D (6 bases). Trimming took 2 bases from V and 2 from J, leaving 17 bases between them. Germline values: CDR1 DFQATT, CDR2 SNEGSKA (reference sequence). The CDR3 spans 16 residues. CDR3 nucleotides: TGCAGTGCTAGAAGCATAGCGGCAAGCCCCACAGATACGCAGTATTTT. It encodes CSARSIAASPTDTQYF.

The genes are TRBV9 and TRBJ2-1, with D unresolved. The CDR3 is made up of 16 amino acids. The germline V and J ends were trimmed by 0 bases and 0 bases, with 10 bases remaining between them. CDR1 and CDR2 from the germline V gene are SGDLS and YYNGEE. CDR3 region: CASSVGGYSSYNEQFF. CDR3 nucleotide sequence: TGTGCCAGCAGCGTAGGTGGGTACAGCTCCTACAATGAGCAGTTCTTC.

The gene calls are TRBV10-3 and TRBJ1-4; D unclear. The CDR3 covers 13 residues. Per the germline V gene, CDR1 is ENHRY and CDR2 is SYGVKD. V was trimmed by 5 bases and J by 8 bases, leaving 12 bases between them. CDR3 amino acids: CAISPTGNEKLFF. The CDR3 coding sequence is TGTGCCATCAGTCCAACCGGGAACGAAAAACTGTTTTTT.

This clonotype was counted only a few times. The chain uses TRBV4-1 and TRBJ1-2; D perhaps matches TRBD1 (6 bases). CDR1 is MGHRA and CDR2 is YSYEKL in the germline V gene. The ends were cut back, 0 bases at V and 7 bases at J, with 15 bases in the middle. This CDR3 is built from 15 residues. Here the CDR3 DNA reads TGCGCCAGCAGCCAAGACCGGGGGCAGGGGTCTGGCTACACCTTC. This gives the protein CASSQDRGQGSGYTF.

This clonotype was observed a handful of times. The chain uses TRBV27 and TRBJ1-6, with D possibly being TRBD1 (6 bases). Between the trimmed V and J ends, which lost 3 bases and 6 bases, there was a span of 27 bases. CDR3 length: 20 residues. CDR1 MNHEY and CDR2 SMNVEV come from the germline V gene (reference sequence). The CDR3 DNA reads TGTGCCAGCAGTTTGCTCCGTTCTTACTCGGGGGACACGGGTAATTCACCCCTCCACTTT. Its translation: CASSLLRSYSGDTGNSPLHF.

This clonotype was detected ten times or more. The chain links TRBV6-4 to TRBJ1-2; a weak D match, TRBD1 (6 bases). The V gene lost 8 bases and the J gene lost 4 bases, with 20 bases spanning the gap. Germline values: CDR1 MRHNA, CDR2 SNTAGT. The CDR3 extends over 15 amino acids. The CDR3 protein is CASGGQTASLYGYTF. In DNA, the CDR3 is TGTGCCAGCGGCGGACAGACCGCCTCACTCTATGGCTACACCTTC.

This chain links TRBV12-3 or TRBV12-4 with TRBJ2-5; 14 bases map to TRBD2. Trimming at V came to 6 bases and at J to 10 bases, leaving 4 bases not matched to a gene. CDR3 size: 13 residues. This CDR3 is CASSGTSGSFQYF. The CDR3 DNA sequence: TGTGCCAGCAGCGGGACTAGCGGGAGTTTCCAGTACTTC.

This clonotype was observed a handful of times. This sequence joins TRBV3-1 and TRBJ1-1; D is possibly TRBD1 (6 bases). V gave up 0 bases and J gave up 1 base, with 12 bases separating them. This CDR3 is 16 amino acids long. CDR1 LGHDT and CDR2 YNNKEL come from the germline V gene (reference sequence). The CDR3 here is CASSQEEGGWNTEAFF. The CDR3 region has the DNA TGTGCCAGCAGCCAAGAGGAAGGGGGGTGGAACACTGAAGCTTTCTTT. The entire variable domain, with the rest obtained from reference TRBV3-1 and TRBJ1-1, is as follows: DTAVSQTPKYLVTQMGNDKSIKCEQNLGHDTMYWYKQDSKKFLKIMFSYNNKELIINETVPNRFSPKSPDKAHLNLHINSLELGDSAVYFCASSQEEGGWNTEAFFGQGTRLTVV.

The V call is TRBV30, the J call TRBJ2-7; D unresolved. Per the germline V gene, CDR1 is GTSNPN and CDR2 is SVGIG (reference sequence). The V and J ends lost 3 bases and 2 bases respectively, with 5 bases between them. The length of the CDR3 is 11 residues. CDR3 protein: CAWSLTYEQYF. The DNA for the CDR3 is TGTGCCTGGAGCTTGACCTACGAGCAGTACTTC.

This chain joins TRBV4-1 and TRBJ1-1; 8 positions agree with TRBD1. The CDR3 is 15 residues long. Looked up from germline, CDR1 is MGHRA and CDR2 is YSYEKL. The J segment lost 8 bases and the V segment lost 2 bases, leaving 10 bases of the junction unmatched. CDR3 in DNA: TGCGCCAGCAGCCAACCGGGACAGGTCTCCAAAGAAGCTTTCTTT. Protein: CASSQPGQVSKEAFF.

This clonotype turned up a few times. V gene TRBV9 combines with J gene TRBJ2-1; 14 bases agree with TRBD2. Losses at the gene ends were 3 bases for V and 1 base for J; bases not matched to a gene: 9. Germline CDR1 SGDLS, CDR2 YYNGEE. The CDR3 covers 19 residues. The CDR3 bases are TGTGCCAGCAGCGCGACTAGCGGGGGGGCCTTGGGATCCTACAATGAGCAGTTCTTC. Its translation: CASSATSGGALGSYNEQFF.

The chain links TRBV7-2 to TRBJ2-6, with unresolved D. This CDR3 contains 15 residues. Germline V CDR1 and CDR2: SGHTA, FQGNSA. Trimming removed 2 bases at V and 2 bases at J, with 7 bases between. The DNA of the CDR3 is TGTGCCAGCAGCTTAAGGTTCCCTGGGGCCAACGTCCTGACTTTC. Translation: CASSLRFPGANVLTF.

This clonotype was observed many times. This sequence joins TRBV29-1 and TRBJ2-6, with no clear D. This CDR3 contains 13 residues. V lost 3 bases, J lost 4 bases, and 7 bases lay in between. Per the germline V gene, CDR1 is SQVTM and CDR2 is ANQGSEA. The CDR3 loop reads CSVEWVGANVLTF. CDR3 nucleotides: TGCAGCGTTGAGTGGGTAGGGGCCAACGTCCTGACTTTC.

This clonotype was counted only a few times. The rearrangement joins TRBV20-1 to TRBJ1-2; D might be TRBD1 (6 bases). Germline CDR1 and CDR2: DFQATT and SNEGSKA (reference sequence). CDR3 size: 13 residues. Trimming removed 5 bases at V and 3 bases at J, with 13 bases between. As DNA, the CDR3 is TGCAGTGCTGGGTTCGGGGGCCACTATGGCTACACCTTC. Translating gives CSAGFGGHYGYTF.

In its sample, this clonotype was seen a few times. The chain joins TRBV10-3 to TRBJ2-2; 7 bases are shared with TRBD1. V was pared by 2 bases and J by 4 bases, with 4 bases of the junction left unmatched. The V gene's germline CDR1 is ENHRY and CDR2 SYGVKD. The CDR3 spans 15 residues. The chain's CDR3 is CAISEGDRITGELFF. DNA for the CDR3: TGTGCCATCAGTGAGGGGGACAGAATCACCGGGGAGCTGTTTTTT.

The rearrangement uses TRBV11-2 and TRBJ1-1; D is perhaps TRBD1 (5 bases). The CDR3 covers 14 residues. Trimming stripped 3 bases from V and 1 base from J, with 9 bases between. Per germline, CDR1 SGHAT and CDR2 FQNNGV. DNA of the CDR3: TGTGCCAGCAGCTTCGACAGACAGAACACTGAAGCTTTCTTT. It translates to CASSFDRQNTEAFF.

CDR3 protein: CSAGGGRETQYF. CDR3 DNA: TGCAGCGCCGGGGGGGGGAGGGAGACCCAGTACTTC. The rearrangement joins TRBV29-1 to TRBJ2-5; TRBD2 aligns across 8 bases. The junction had 6 bases not matched to a gene; V was cut back by 7 bases and J by 5 bases. CDR1 is SQVTM, CDR2 ANQGSEA, per germline. The length of the CDR3 is 12 residues. Filled out from reference TRBV29-1 and TRBJ2-5, the complete variable domain reads SAVISQKPSRDICQRGTSLTIQCQVDSQVTMMFWYRQQPGQSLTLIATANQGSEATYESGFVIDKFPISRPNLTFSTLTVSNMSPEDSSIYLCSAGGGRETQYFGPGTRLLVL.

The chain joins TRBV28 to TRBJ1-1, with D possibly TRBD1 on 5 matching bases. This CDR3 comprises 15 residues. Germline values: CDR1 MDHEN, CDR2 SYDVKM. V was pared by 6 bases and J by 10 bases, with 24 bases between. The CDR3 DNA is TGTGCCAGCAGCGTCTTACCGGACGCGGGGGGGGGAGCTTTCTTT. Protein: CASSVLPDAGGGAFF.

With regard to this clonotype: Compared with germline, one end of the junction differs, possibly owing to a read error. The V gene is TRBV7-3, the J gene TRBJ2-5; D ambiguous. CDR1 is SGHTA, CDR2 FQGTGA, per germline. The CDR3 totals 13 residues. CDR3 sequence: CASSADNQETQDF. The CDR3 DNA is TGTGCCAGCAGCGCCGACAACCAAGAGACCCAGGACTTC.

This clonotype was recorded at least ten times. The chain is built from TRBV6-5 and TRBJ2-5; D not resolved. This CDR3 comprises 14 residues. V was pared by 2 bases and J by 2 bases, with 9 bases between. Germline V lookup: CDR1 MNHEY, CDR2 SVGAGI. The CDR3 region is CASSYELGQETQYF. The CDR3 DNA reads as TGTGCCAGCAGTTACGAGCTAGGACAAGAGACCCAGTACTTC.

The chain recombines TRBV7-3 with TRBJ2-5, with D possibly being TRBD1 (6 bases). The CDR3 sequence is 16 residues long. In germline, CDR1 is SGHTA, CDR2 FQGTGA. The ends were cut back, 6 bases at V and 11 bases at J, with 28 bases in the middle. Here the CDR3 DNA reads TGTGCCAGCAGGTCCTGGGGGCAGGGCGACGAGTACTGGCAGTACTTC. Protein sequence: CASRSWGQGDEYWQYF. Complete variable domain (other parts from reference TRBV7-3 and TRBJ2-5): GAGVSQTPSNKVTEKGKYVELRCDPISGHTALYWYRQSLGQGPEFLIYFQGTGAADDSGLPNDRFFAVRPEGSVSTLKIQRTERGDSAVYLCASRSWGQGDEYWQYFGPGTRLLVL.

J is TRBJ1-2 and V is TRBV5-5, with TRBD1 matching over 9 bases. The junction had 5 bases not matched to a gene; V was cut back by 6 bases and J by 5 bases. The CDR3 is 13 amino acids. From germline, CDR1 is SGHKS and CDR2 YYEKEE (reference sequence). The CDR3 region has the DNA TGTGCCAGCAACTCGGGACAGGGTTATGGCTACACCTTC. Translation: CASNSGQGYGYTF.